This T cell receptor (beta chain) was recorded in a study of CD8 T cells in Susac syndrome. The T cells that were sequenced for TCR beta were CD8+ and CD4+ cells from blood. It was negative isolation that provided the CD8+ and CD4+ T cells, whereas TEMRA cells were enriched by FACS. With random hexamers, roughly 0.5 to 1 ug RNA was reverse transcribed. Each CDR3 protein is one row after TCRdb ran MiXCR on the immunoSEQ multiplex PCR reads. The sample records a few hundred thousand distinct CDR3 sequences, about 95% being singletons. Study-level points and caveats: Regarding the TCR sequencing and HLA analysis, the study admitted that a relatively small number of individuals were involved.

In the case of this clonotype: The antigen remains undetermined.

This CDR3 has 16 amino acids. V was cut by 1 base and J by 7 bases, with 18 bases left in between. The germline V gene has CDR1 ENHRY and CDR2 SYGVKD. This clonotype was obtained from a human donor with multiple sclerosis. Sequenced sample: CD4+ T cells from PBMCs. The chain has TRBV10-3 and TRBJ2-3; a weak D match, TRBD1 (5 bases). Written as DNA, the CDR3 is TGTGCCATCAGTGAGTTACGACAGACGGTTAACTATACGCAGTATTTT. It translates to CAISELRQTVNYTQYF.